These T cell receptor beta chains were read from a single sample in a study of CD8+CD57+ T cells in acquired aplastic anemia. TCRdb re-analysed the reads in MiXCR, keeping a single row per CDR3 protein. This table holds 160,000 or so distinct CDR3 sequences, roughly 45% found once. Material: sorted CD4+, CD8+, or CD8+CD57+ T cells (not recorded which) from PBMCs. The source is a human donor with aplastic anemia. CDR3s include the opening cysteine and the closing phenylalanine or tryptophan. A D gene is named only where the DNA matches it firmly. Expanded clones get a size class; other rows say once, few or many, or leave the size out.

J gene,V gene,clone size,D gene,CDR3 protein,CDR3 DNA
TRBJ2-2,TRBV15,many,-,CATSRDRYTGELFF,TGTGCCACCAGCAGAGACCGTTACACCGGGGAGCTGTTTTTT
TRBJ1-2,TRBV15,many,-,CATSNQGGWGYTF,TGTGCCACCAGCAACCAAGGGGGTTGGGGCTACACCTTC
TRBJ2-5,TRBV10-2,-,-,CASSEIGGQETQYF,TGCGCCAGCAGTGAGATTGGGGGACAAGAGACCCAGTACTTC
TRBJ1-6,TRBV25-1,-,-,CASSVGRVRPDSPLHF,TGTGCCAGCAGTGTAGGCAGGGTCCGGCCGGATTCACCCCTCCACTTT
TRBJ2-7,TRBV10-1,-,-,CASGGGLTGSYEQYF,TGCGCCAGCGGGGGGGGACTGACAGGCTCCTACGAGCAGTACTTC
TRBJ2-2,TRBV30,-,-,CAWTRVNGELFF,TGTGCCTGGACCAGGGTTAACGGGGAGCTGTTTTTT
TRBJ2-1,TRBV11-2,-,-,CAIGRGADQCNEQFF,TGTGCCATAGGGCGCGGGGCGGACCAATGCAATGAGCAGTTCTTC
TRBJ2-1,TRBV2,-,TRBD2,CASSGYTSGGEQFF,TGTGCCAGCAGTGGATATACTAGCGGGGGTGAGCAGTTCTTC
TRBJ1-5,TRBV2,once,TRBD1,CASRGQGGLTQPQHF,TGTGCCAGCAGAGGACAGGGAGGGTTAACACAGCCCCAGCATTTT
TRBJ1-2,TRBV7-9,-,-,CASSPASNYGYTF,TGTGCCAGCAGCCCCGCCAGTAACTATGGCTACACCTTC
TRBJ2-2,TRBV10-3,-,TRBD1,CAITSGTGDNPGELFF,TGTGCCATCACTTCCGGGACAGGGGATAACCCCGGGGAGCTGTTTTTT
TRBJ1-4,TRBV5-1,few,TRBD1,CASKFGTGDNEKLFF,TGCGCCAGCAAATTTGGGACAGGTGATAATGAAAAACTGTTTTTT
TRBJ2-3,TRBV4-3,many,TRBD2,CASSNRLARGADTQYF,TGCGCCAGCAGCAATCGACTAGCGAGAGGGGCAGATACGCAGTATTTT
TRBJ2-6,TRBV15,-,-,CAVGRGTSSGANVLTF,TGTGCCGTTGGGCGGGGAACGAGCTCTGGGGCCAACGTCCTGACTTTC
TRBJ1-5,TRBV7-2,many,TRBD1,CASSFRTGLNQPQHF,TGTGCCAGCAGCTTTCGGACAGGGTTAAATCAGCCCCAGCATTTT
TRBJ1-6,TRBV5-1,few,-,CASSIGTKDSPLHF,TGCGCCAGCAGCATCGGGACAAAGGACTCACCCCTCCACTTT
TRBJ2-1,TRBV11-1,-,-,CASSSWTVGPGNEQFF,TGTGCCAGCAGCTCATGGACAGTGGGCCCGGGGAATGAGCAGTTCTTC
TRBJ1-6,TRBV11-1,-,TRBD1,CASSSSVRGHSPLHF,TGTGCCAGCAGCTCCTCTGTGAGGGGGCATTCACCCCTCCACTTT
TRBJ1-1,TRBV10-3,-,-,CAISESREDTEAFF,TGTGCCATCAGTGAGTCGAGGGAGGACACTGAAGCTTTCTTT
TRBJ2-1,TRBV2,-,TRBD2,CASSEGLAAYNEQFF,TGTGCCAGCAGTGAAGGGCTAGCGGCCTACAATGAGCAGTTCTTC
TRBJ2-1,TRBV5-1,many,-,CASSPRDGGYNEQFF,TGCGCCAGCAGCCCCCGGGACGGCGGATACAATGAGCAGTTCTTC
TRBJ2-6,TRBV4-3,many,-,CASSQVGGSGANVLTF,TGCGCCAGCAGCCAAGTTGGGGGGTCTGGGGCCAACGTCCTGACTTTC
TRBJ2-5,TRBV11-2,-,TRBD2,CASSPSASGRGWETQYF,TGTGCCAGCAGCCCATCGGCTAGCGGGAGAGGATGGGAGACCCAGTACTTC
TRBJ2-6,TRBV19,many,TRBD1,CASSPYRTGSSGANVLTF,TGTGCCAGTAGTCCCTATCGGACAGGAAGCTCTGGGGCCAACGTCCTGACTTTC
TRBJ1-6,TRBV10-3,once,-,CASSYAGEHSPLHF,TGTGCCAGCAGTTATGCCGGCGAACATTCACCCCTCCACTTT
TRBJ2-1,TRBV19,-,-,CASNQGTRSEQFF,TGTGCCAGCAACCAGGGGACGCGGAGTGAGCAGTTCTTC
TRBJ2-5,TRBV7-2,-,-,CASSLDGVPPETQYF,TGTGCCAGCAGCTTAGATGGTGTCCCGCCAGAGACCCAGTACTTC
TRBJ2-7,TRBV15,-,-,CATSRDTSRGYEQYF,TGTGCCACCAGCAGAGATACTAGCAGGGGCTACGAGCAGTACTTC